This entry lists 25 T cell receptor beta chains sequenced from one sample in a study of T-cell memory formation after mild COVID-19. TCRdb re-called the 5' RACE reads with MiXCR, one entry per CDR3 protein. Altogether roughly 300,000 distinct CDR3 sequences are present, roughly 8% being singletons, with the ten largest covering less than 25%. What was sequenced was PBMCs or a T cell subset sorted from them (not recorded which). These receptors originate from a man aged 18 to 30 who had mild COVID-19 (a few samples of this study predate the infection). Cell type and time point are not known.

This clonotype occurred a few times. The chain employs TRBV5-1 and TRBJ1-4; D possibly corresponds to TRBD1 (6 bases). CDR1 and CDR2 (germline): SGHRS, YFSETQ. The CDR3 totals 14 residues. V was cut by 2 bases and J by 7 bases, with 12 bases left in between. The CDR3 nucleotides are TGCGCCAGCAGCTTACAGGGTGAGGTTGAAAAACTGTTTTTT. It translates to CASSLQGEVEKLFF.

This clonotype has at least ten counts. CDR3 DNA sequence: TGTGCCAGCAGCCCCGGCCATACTGGAAACACCATATATTTT. It codes for CASSPGHTGNTIYF. The V call is TRBV25-1, the J call TRBJ1-3, with D unclear. From germline, CDR1 is MGHDK and CDR2 SYGVNS. The CDR3 is made up of 14 amino acids. The V and J ends lost 6 bases and 2 bases respectively, with 11 bases between them. Looking up the rest from reference TRBV25-1 and TRBJ1-3 gives the full variable domain: EADIYQTPRYLVIGTGKKITLECSQTMGHDKMYWYQQDPGMELHLIHYSYGVNSTEKGDLSSESTVSRIRTEHFPLTLESARPSHTSQYLCASSPGHTGNTIYFGEGSWLTVV.

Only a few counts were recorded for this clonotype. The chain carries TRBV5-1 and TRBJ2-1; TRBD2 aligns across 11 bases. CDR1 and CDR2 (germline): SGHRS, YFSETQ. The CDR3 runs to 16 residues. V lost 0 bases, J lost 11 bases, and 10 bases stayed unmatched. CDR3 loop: CASSLAGASGGSQQFF. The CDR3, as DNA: TGCGCCAGCAGCTTGGCCGGAGCTAGCGGGGGGTCCCAGCAGTTCTTC.

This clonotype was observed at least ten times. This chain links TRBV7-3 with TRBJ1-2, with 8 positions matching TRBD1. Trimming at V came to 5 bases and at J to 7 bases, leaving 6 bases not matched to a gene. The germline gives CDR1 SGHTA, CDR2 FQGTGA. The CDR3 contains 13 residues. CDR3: CASSPGQGAGYTF. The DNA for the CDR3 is TGTGCCAGCAGCCCTGGACAGGGTGCTGGCTACACCTTC. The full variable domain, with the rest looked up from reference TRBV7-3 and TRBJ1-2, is GAGVSQTPSNKVTEKGKYVELRCDPISGHTALYWYRQSLGQGPEFLIYFQGTGAADDSGLPNDRFFAVRPEGSVSTLKIQRTERGDSAVYLCASSPGQGAGYTFGSGTRLTVV.

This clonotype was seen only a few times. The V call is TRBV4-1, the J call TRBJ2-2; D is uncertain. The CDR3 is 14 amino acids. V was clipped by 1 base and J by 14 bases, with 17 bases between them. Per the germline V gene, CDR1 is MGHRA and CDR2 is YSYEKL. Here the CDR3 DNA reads TGCGCCAGCAGCCAAGGGATTCGGACCCTTCGACTGTTTTTT. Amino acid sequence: CASSQGIRTLRLFF.

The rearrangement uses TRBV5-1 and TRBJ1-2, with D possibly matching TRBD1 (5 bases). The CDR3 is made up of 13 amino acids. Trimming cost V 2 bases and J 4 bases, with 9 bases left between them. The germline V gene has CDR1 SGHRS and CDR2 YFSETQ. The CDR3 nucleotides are TGCGCCAGCAGCTTCGGAGACAGCTATGGCTACACCTTC. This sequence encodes CASSFGDSYGYTF.

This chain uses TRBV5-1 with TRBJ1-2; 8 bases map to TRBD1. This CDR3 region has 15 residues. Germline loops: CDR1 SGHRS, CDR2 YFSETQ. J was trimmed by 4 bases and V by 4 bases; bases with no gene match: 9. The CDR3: CASSGETGEVYGYTF. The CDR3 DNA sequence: TGCGCCAGCAGCGGAGAGACAGGGGAGGTCTATGGCTACACCTTC.

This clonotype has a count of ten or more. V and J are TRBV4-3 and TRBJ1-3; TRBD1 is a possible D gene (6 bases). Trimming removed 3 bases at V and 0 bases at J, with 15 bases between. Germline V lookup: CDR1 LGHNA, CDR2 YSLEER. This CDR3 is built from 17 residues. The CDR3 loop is CASSHLGGASSGNTIYF. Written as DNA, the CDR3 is TGCGCCAGCAGCCACCTTGGGGGCGCGAGCTCTGGAAACACCATATATTTT.

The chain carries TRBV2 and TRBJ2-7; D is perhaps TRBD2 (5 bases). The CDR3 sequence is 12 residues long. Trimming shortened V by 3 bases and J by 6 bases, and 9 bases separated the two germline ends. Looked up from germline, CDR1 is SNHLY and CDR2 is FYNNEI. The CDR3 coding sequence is TGTGCCAGCAGTGAGCTAGCTAGCGAGCAGTACGTC. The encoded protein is CASSELASEQYV.

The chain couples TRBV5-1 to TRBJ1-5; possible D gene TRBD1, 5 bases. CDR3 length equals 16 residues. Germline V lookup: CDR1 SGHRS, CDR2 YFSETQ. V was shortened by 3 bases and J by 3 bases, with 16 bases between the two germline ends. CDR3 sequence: CASSSRARVNNQPQHF. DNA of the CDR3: TGCGCCAGCAGCTCTAGGGCCAGGGTAAACAATCAGCCCCAGCATTTT.

CDR3 loop: CASSLGSSGKSADTQYF. CDR3 DNA: TGCGCCAGCAGCTTGGGGTCATCGGGGAAATCTGCAGATACGCAGTATTTT. The chain joins TRBV5-1 to TRBJ2-3; D is possibly TRBD2 (5 bases). The V gene lost 0 bases and the J gene lost 4 bases, with 18 bases spanning the gap. Germline CDR1 is SGHRS and CDR2 is YFSETQ. CDR3 size: 17 residues.

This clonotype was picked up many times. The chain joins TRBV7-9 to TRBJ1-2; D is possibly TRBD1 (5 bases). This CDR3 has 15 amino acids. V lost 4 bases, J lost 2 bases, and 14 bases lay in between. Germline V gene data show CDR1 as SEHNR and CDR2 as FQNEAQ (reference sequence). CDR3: CASSSGDRGNYGYTF. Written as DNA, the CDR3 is TGTGCCAGCAGCTCCGGGGACCGTGGGAACTATGGCTACACCTTC.

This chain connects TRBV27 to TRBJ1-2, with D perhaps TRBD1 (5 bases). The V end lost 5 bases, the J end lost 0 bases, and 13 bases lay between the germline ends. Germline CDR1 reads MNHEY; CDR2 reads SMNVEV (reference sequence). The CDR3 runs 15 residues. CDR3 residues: CASSVTGLANYGYTF. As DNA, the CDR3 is TGTGCCAGCAGTGTAACAGGCTTAGCTAACTATGGCTACACCTTC.

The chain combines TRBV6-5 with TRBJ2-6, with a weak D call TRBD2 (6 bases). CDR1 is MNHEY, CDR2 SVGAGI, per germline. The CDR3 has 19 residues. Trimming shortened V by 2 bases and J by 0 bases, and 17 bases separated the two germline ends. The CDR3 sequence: CASSYGSGPSNSGANVLTF. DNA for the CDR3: TGTGCCAGCAGTTACGGGAGCGGGCCTTCGAACTCTGGGGCCAACGTCCTGACTTTC.

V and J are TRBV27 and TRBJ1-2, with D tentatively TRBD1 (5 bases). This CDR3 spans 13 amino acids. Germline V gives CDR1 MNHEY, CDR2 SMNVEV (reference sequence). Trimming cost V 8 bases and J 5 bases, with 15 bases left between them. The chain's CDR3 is CASRRDGGYGYTF. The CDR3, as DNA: TGTGCCAGCCGACGGGACGGCGGGTATGGCTACACCTTC.

CDR3 sequence reads: CASSPGKGDAARETQYF. In DNA form, the CDR3 reads TGTGCCAGCTCACCAGGGAAAGGCGACGCGGCCAGGGAGACCCAGTACTTC. The chain is built from TRBV18 and TRBJ2-5; D gene unclear. The CDR3 consists of 17 residues. With 2 bases removed from V and 5 bases from J, the gap between germline ends came to 21 bases. CDR1 and CDR2 from the germline V gene are KGHSH and LQKENI.

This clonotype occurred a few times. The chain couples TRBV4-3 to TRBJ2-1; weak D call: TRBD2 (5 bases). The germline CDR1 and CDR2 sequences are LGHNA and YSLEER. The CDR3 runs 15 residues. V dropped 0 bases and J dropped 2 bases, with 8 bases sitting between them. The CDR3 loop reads CASSQDPGTYNEQFF. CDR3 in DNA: TGCGCCAGCAGCCAAGACCCCGGGACCTACAATGAGCAGTTCTTC.

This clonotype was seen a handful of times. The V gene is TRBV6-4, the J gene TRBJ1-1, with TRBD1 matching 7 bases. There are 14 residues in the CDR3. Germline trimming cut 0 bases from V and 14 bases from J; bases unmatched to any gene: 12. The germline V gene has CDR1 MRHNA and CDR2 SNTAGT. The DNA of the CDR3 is TGTGCCAGCAGTGACTCTGTGAGGGGACAGCGCCGATTCTTT. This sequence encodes CASSDSVRGQRRFF.

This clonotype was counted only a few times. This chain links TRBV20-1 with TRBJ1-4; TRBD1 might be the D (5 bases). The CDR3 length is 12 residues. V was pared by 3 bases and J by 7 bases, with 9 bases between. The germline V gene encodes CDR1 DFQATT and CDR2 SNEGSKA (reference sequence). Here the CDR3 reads CSASRQSEKLFF. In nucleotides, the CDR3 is TGCAGTGCTAGCAGACAGTCTGAAAAACTGTTTTTT.

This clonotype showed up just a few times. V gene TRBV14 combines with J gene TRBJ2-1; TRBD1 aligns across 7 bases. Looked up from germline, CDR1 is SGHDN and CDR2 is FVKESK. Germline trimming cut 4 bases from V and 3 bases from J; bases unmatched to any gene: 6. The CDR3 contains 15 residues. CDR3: CASSPWTGLYNEQFF. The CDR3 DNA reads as TGTGCCAGCAGCCCCTGGACAGGACTCTACAATGAGCAGTTCTTC.

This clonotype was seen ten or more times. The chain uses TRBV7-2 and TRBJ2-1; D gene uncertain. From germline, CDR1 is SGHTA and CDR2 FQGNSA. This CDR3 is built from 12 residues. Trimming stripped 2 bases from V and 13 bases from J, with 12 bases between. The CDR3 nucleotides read TGTGCCAGCAGCTTAACCGGGCCTGACCAGTTCTTC. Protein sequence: CASSLTGPDQFF.

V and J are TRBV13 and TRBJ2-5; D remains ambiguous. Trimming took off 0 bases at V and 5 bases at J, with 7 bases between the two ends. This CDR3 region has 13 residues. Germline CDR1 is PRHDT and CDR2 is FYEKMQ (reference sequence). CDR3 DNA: TGTGCCAGCAGCTTAGGAGTCTACGAGACCCAGTACTTC. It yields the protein CASSLGVYETQYF.

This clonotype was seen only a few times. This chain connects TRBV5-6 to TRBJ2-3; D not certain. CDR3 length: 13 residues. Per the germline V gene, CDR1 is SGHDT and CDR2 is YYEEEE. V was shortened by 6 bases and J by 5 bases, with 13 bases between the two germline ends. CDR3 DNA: TGTGCCAGCACCCTCAGTCTAAGAGATACGCAGTATTTT. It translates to CASTLSLRDTQYF.

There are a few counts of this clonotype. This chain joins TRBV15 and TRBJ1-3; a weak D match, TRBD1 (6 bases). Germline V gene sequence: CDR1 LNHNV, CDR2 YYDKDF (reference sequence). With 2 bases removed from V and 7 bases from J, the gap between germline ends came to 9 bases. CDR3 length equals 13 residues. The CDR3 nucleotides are TGTGCCACCAGCAGACGACAGGCGAACACCATATATTTT. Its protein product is CATSRRQANTIYF.

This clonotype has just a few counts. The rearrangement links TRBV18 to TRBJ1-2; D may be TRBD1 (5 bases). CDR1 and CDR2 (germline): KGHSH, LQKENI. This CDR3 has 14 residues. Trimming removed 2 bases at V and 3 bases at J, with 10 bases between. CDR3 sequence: CASSPSEGDYGYTF. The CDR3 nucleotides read TGTGCCAGCTCACCATCGGAAGGGGACTATGGCTACACCTTC.